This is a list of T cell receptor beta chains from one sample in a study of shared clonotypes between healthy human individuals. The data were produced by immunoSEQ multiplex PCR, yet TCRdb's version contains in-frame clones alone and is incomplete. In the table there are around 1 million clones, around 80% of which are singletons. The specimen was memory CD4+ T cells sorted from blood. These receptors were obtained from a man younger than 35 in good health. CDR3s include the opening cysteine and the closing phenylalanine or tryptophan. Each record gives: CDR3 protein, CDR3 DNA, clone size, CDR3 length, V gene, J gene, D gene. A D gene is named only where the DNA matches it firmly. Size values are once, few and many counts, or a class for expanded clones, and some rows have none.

CDR3: CASSDVLGTDQETQYF; DNA: TGTGCCAGCAGTGACGTCTTAGGGACAGACCAAGAGACCCAGTACTTC; size: NA; length: 16; V: TRBV2; J: TRBJ2-5; D: TRBD1
CDR3: CASMEPGEKLFF; DNA: TGTGCCAGCATGGAGCCTGGAGAAAAACTGTTTTTT; size: NA; length: 12; V: TRBV6-6; J: TRBJ1-4; D: NA
CDR3: CASSSKRGQVYEQYF; DNA: TGTGCCAGCAGCTCAAAAAGGGGACAAGTATACGAGCAGTACTTC; size: NA; length: 15; V: TRBV11-3; J: TRBJ2-7; D: NA
CDR3: CASSPAGDYGYTF; DNA: TGCGCCAGCAGCCCGGCGGGAGACTATGGCTACACCTTC; size: NA; length: 13; V: TRBV5-1; J: TRBJ1-2; D: NA
CDR3: CASSYLGADYEQYF; DNA: TGTGCCAGCAGTTACCTGGGGGCGGACTACGAGCAGTACTTC; size: once; length: 14; V: TRBV6-6; J: TRBJ2-7; D: NA
CDR3: CASRPPGQGASNQPQHF; DNA: TGTGCCAGTAGACCCCCGGGACAGGGGGCTTCCAATCAGCCCCAGCATTTT; size: NA; length: 17; V: TRBV19; J: TRBJ1-5; D: TRBD1
CDR3: CASSFTHGNTEAFF; DNA: TGTGCCAGCAGCTTTACACACGGGAACACTGAAGCTTTCTTT; size: NA; length: 14; V: TRBV5-5; J: TRBJ1-1; D: NA
CDR3: CASSQDRLANEKLFF; DNA: TGTGCCAGCAGCCAAGATAGGCTCGCTAATGAAAAACTGTTTTTT; size: NA; length: 15; V: TRBV4-2; J: TRBJ1-4; D: NA
CDR3: CASSISGQSSNYGYTF; DNA: TGTGCAAGTAGTATATCAGGACAGAGTTCCAACTATGGCTACACCTTC; size: NA; length: 16; V: TRBV19; J: TRBJ1-2; D: NA
CDR3: CASSLPLQEGTKNIQYF; DNA: TGCGCCAGCAGCTTGCCTCTGCAGGAGGGAACCAAAAACATTCAGTACTTC; size: once; length: 17; V: TRBV5-1; J: TRBJ2-4; D: NA
CDR3: CASSPYGQGVNYGYTF; DNA: TGTGCCAGCTCACCATACGGACAGGGTGTGAACTATGGCTACACCTTC; size: many; length: 16; V: TRBV18; J: TRBJ1-2; D: TRBD1
CDR3: CASSLDPGTGGPYEQYF; DNA: TGTGCCAGCAGCTTAGATCCCGGGACAGGGGGTCCCTACGAGCAGTACTTC; size: NA; length: 17; V: TRBV7-2; J: TRBJ2-7; D: TRBD1